This paragraph covers one T cell receptor beta chain sequence. Using immunoSEQ multiplex PCR, the repertoire was profiled, and TCRdb retains in-frame clones only, with some absent. This sample has roughly 65,000 clones, with about 91% found just once. Germline V gives CDR1 MNHEY, CDR2 SVGAGI. The V gene lost 0 bases and the J gene lost 0 bases, with 6 bases spanning the gap. CDR3 length equals 15 residues. The data derive from a study of T cell clones after liver transplantation. Across the study: TCRbeta sequencing after a pre-transplant mixed lymphocyte reaction identified graft-donor-reactive clones, later tracked in post-transplant blood.

This TCR derives from a human patient who received a liver transplant. The graft donor may be the source of some T cells. The V gene is TRBV6-5, the J gene TRBJ2-1; no firm D call. The sample here was CD4+ T cells from blood, taken nearly 26 months after liver transplant. The CDR3 loop reads CASSYSLSSYNEQFF. Here the CDR3 DNA reads TGTGCCAGCAGTTACTCCCTTAGCTCCTACAATGAGCAGTTCTTC.